This T cell receptor beta chain appears in the sequencing data of a study of cytomegalovirus exposure and HLA in healthy donors. Overall study context: It was reported in a later analysis that the same platform had been used for the 120 validation repertoires as for the 666 first-cohort repertoires.

The CDR3 contains 15 residues. CDR1 and CDR2 from the germline V gene are LNHNV and YYDKDF (reference sequence). Trimming at V came to 5 bases and at J to 5 bases, leaving 8 bases not matched to a gene. The method was immunoSEQ multiplex PCR; TCRdb's version includes in-frame clones alone and lacks a portion of them. The repertoire holds 130,000 or so clones, 89% seen once, with about 9.9% in the top ten. The origin of this receptor is a woman aged 18-29 years in good health and CMV-seropositive. The chain couples TRBV15 to TRBJ2-5; 10 bases agree with TRBD2. Material for sequencing was PBMCs. In nucleotides, the CDR3 is TGTGCCACCAGCCCCCATAGCGGGGGGACCGAGACCCAGTACTTC. Encoded protein: CATSPHSGGTETQYF.